This T cell receptor beta chain came from a study of blood T cell repertoires in COVID-19. Study summary: Researchers got acute and convalescent COVID-19 samples from the United States, Italy and Spain.

Looked up from germline, CDR1 is SGHDT and CDR2 is YYEEEE. There are 15 residues in the CDR3. V was clipped by 0 bases and J by 1 base, with 10 bases between them. Per the authors' pipeline: Nucleated cell counts were estimated from reference gene primer amplification. Sequencing used immunoSEQ multiplex PCR; TCRdb keeps in-frame clones, though not all of them. That table is the source of V, J and clone size, and D and trimming were worked out from the DNA. Of tens of thousands of clones listed, 82% are singletons. The sample comprised peripheral blood. The chain employs TRBV5-6 and TRBJ2-5; maybe TRBD2 (5 bases). This TCR derives from a human donor in a cohort sampled during active COVID-19. The CDR3 DNA is TGTGCCAGCAGCTTGGCCGAGGGATCCCAAGAGACCCAGTACTTC. It encodes CASSLAEGSQETQYF.